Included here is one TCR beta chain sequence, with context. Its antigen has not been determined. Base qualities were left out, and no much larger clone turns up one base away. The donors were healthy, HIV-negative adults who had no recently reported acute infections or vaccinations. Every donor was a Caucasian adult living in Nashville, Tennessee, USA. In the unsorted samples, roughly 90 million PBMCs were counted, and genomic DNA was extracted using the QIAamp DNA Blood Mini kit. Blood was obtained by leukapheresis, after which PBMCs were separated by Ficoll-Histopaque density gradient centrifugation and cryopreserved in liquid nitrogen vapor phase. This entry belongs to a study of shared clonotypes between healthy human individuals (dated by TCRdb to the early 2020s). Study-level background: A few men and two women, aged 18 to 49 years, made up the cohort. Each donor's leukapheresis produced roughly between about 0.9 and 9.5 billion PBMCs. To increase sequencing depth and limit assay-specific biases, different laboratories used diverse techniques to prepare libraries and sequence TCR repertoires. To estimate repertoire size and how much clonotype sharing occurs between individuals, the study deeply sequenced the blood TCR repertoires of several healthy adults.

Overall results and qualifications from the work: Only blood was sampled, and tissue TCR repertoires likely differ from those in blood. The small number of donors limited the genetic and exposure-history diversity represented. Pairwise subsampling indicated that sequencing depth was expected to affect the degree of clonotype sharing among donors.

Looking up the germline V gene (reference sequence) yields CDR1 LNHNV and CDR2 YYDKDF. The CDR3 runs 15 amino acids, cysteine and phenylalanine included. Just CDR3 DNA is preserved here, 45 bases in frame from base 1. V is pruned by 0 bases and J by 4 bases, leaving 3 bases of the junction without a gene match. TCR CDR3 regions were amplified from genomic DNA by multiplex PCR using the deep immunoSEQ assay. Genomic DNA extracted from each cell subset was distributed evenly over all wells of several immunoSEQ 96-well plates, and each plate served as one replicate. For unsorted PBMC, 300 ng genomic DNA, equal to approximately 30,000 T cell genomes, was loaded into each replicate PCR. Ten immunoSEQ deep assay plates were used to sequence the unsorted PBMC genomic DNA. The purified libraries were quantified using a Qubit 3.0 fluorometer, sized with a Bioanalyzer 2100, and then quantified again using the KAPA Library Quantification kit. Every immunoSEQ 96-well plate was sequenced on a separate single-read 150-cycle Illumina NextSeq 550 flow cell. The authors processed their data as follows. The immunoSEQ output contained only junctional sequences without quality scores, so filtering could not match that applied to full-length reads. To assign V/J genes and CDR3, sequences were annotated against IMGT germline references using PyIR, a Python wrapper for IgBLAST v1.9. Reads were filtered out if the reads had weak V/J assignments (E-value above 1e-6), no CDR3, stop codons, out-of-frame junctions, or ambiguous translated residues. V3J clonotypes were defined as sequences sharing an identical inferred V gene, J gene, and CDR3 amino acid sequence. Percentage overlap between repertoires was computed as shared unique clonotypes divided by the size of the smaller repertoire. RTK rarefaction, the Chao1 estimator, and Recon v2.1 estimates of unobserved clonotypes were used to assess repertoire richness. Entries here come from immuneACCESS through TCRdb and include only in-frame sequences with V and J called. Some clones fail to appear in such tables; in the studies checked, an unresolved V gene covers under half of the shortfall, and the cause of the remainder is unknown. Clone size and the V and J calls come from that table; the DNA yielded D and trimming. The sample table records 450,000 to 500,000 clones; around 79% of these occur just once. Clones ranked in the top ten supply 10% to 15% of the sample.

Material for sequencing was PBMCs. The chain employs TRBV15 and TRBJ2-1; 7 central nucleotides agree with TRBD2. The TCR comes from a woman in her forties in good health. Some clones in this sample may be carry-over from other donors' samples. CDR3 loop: CATSRDPAGYNEQFF. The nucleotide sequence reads TGTGCCACCAGCAGAGATCCAGCGGGATACAATGAGCAGTTCTTC.